This T cell receptor beta chain stems from a study of blood T cells in healthy people across ages. At least 6 million PBMCs were isolated per sample. The second PCR ran roughly 6 to 11 cycles with a sample-barcoded 5' primer and J-beta primers. TCRdb re-analysed the 5' RACE reads in MiXCR, keeping a single row per CDR3 protein. The sample includes around 1,500,000 distinct CDR3 sequences, 28% of them seen just once. Note on this clonotype: The antigen is not known. This may be a read error, as it is one base from a much larger clone.

Germline V gene sequence: CDR1 DFQATT, CDR2 SNEGSKA (reference sequence). The junction had 10 bases not matched to a gene; V was cut back by 6 bases and J by 0 bases. The CDR3 covers 15 residues. Study findings and constraints: Aged donors had fewer naive CD4+ cells and lower diversity than long-lived donors.

The receptor's source is a woman aged 25 to 45 in good health. This chain connects TRBV20-1 to TRBJ2-7; 8 bases are a match to TRBD2. Input material: blood. In DNA form, the CDR3 reads TGCAGTGCCACCTGGGGTAGCGGGGCCTCCTACGAGCAGTACTTC. It is translated as CSATWGSGASYEQYF.